Presented here are 17 T cell receptor beta chains from one specimen sequenced in a study of T cell responses to AZD1222 COVID-19 vaccine. The data were produced by immunoSEQ multiplex PCR, yet TCRdb's version contains in-frame clones alone and is incomplete. This sample has some 70,000 clones; 80% to 90% occur once, and the top ten carry around 5%. The sample consisted of peripheral blood, taken on day 0 of AZD1222 vaccination. These TCRs come from an adult in good health.

The chain links TRBV5-4 to TRBJ2-1, with 15 bases aligning to TRBD2. The CDR3 covers 19 residues. With 6 bases clipped from V and 1 base from J, the junction kept 11 bases outside the gene matches. In germline, CDR1 is SGHNT, CDR2 YYREEE (reference sequence). CDR3 bases: TGTGCCAGCACCACACTGGGGACTAGCGGGGGGCGATCCTACAATGAGCAGTTCTTC. This encodes CASTTLGTSGGRSYNEQFF.

J is TRBJ1-6 and V is TRBV3-1 (or the pseudogene TRBV3-2); D call uncertain. The CDR3 totals 14 residues. Looked up from germline, CDR1 is LGHDT and CDR2 is YNNKEL (reference sequence). Trimming removed 3 bases from V and 5 bases from J, with 8 bases in between. CDR3 sequence reads: CASSHVSDNSPLHF. The CDR3 DNA follows: TGTGCCAGCAGCCATGTTTCGGATAATTCACCCCTCCACTTT.

The V and J genes are TRBV7-2 and TRBJ1-1; TRBD1 agrees at 10 bases. Germline CDR1 SGHTA, CDR2 FQGNSA. This CDR3 is built from 15 residues. Trimming removed 6 bases from V and 3 bases from J; junction bases left unmatched: 7. This chain's CDR3 is CASRPDRGRDTEAFF. In DNA, the CDR3 is TGTGCCAGCAGACCAGACAGGGGGCGGGACACTGAAGCTTTCTTT.

V usage is TRBV19 and J usage is TRBJ1-2, with D perhaps matching TRBD1 (6 bases). The CDR3 contains 15 residues. The V and J ends lost 3 bases and 0 bases respectively, with 11 bases between them. From germline, CDR1 is LNHDA and CDR2 SQIVND (reference sequence). The CDR3 region is CASSISGHANYGYTF. DNA of the CDR3: TGTGCCAGTAGTATTTCGGGACACGCTAACTATGGCTACACCTTC.

There are a few counts of this clone. This sequence joins TRBV5-1 and TRBJ2-7, with unresolved D. This CDR3 contains 13 residues. V lost 2 bases and J lost 3, with 9 bases in between. Germline CDR1 reads SGHRS; CDR2 reads YFSETQ. CDR3 DNA sequence: TGCGCCAGCAGCTTTGGAAGCGTCTACGAGCAGTACTTC. Its translation is CASSFGSVYEQYF.

DNA for the CDR3: TGCAGCGTTGAAGATCCGCACAGGGTTGGCTACACCTTC. This gives the protein CSVEDPHRVGYTF. V usage is TRBV29-1 and J usage is TRBJ1-2; perhaps TRBD1 as D (6 bases). V gave up 0 bases and J gave up 7 bases, with 12 bases separating them. Per the germline V gene, CDR1 is SQVTM and CDR2 is ANQGSEA. The CDR3 contains 13 residues.

CDR3 DNA sequence: TGTGCCAGCAGCCCTTACAGGGACCATAGCAATCAGCCCCAGCATTTT. Encoded protein: CASSPYRDHSNQPQHF. V usage is TRBV27 and J usage is TRBJ1-5; D may be TRBD1 (6 bases). CDR1 and CDR2 from the germline V gene are MNHEY and SMNVEV (reference sequence). This CDR3 has 16 amino acids. V lost 6 bases to trimming and J lost 0 bases, with 15 bases between them.

The rearrangement joins TRBV7-8 to TRBJ2-7; no reliable D call. This CDR3 is 13 amino acids long. Trimming stripped 7 bases from V and 6 bases from J, with 16 bases between. Germline values: CDR1 SGHVS, CDR2 FQNEAQ. The CDR3 region is CASIPSERFEQYF. The CDR3 region has the DNA TGTGCCAGCATCCCCAGCGAGCGCTTCGAGCAGTACTTC.

The chain has TRBV5-8 and TRBJ1-6; 7 bases align to TRBD1. Germline assignment: CDR1 SGHTS and CDR2 YDEGEE. CDR3 length: 16 amino acids. V gave up 1 base and J gave up 2 bases; unmatched junction bases: 3. CDR3 residues: CASSLYRGTYNSPLHF. The CDR3, as DNA: TGTGCCAGCAGCTTGTACAGGGGAACCTATAATTCACCCCTCCACTTT.

The chain couples TRBV29-1 to TRBJ1-4; D perhaps matches TRBD1 (5 bases). The CDR3 consists of 14 residues. From germline, CDR1 is SQVTM and CDR2 ANQGSEA. The ends were cut back, 4 bases at V and 1 base at J, with 10 bases in the middle. The CDR3 region is CSVGRDGTNEKLFF. The DNA of the CDR3 is TGCAGCGTTGGCAGGGATGGAACTAATGAAAAACTGTTTTTT.

The chain couples TRBV6-5 to TRBJ1-1; 7 bases are shared with TRBD1. Germline CDR1 is MNHEY and CDR2 is SVGAGI. The CDR3 covers 15 residues. V lost 6 bases and J lost 0; bases outside the gene matches: 7. For the CDR3, the DNA is TGTGCCAGCAGATTGGGACAGAGCGTGAACACTGAAGCTTTCTTT. Protein product: CASRLGQSVNTEAFF.

The chain links TRBV7-9 to TRBJ1-2, with a weak D call TRBD1 (6 bases). The germline V gene encodes CDR1 SEHNR and CDR2 FQNEAQ (reference sequence). V lost 4 bases, J lost 2 bases, and 14 bases lay in between. The CDR3 is 15 residues long. The chain's CDR3 is CASSYGGGGNYGYTF. The CDR3 DNA sequence: TGTGCCAGCAGCTACGGCGGAGGGGGAAACTATGGCTACACCTTC.

Concerning this clone itself: Distinct nucleotide sequences in the sample also encode this CDR3. The chain joins TRBV30 to TRBJ1-2, with 8 bases matching TRBD1. Germline V gene data show CDR1 as GTSNPN and CDR2 as SVGIG (reference sequence). The CDR3 runs to 13 residues. V shed 3 bases and J 4 bases; nucleotides not matched to a gene: 4. This chain's CDR3 is CAWSRDRPYGYTF. CDR3 DNA: TGTGCCTGGAGCCGGGACAGGCCCTATGGCTACACCTTC. The full variable domain, completed using reference TRBV30 and TRBJ1-2, is SQTIHQWPATLVQPVGSPLSLECTVEGTSNPNLYWYRQAAGRGLQLLFYSVGIGQISSEVPQNLSASRPQDRQFILSSKKLLLSDSGFYLCAWSRDRPYGYTFGSGTRLTVV.

This chain uses TRBV7-8 with TRBJ2-3; 13 nucleotides agree with TRBD2. CDR1 and CDR2 (germline): SGHVS, FQNEAQ. This CDR3 is 16 amino acids long. The ends lost 5 bases at V and 0 bases at J; junction bases unmatched: 2. The CDR3 loop is CASSTTSGGSTDTQYF. In nucleotides, the CDR3 is TGTGCCAGCAGCACGACTAGCGGGGGGAGCACAGATACGCAGTATTTT.

The chain couples TRBV27 to TRBJ1-2, with 8 bases aligning to TRBD1. The germline gives CDR1 MNHEY, CDR2 SMNVEV (reference sequence). J gave up 1 base and V 5 bases, and 6 bases lay outside the gene matches. CDR3 size: 15 residues. CDR3 sequence reads: CASSPPGQGNYGYTF. The CDR3 DNA is TGTGCCAGCAGTCCCCCCGGACAGGGTAACTATGGCTACACCTTC.

V usage is TRBV5-4 and J usage is TRBJ2-4; 8 nucleotides line up with TRBD2. CDR1 is SGHNT, CDR2 YYREEE, per germline (reference sequence). CDR3 length: 16 amino acids. V lost 6 bases and J lost 5; bases outside the gene matches: 13. The CDR3 nucleotides are TGTGCCAGCACCTCGGGGGGGGGCGCTTTCCAAAACATTCAGTACTTC. It specifies CASTSGGGAFQNIQYF.

The chain joins TRBV5-6 to TRBJ1-2; 12 bases align to TRBD1. The CDR3 runs to 15 residues. Germline V gene sequence: CDR1 SGHDT, CDR2 YYEEEE. J gave up 8 bases and V 3 bases, and 8 bases lay outside the gene matches. This CDR3 reads CASSWTGTGGSGYTF. In nucleotides, the CDR3 is TGTGCCAGCAGCTGGACGGGGACAGGGGGCTCCGGCTACACCTTC.